A single sample is the source of the 7 T cell receptor beta chains below, sequenced in a study of CD8+ T cells in alopecia areata. The authors extracted RNA and reverse transcribed it into cDNA as the sequencing template. Measured with immunoSEQ multiplex PCR; TCRdb has only the in-frame clones, and not every one. The sample records 75,000 to 85,000 clones, approximately 66% being singletons. Treatment here: oral pan-JAK inhibitor, 5-10 mg twice daily. This material consisted of CD8+ T cells sorted from blood, taken at week 24, from a patient treated with tofacitinib. These receptor sequences come from a human donor with alopecia areata.

The chain uses TRBV27 and TRBJ1-2; 7 positions match TRBD1. Looked up from germline, CDR1 is MNHEY and CDR2 is SMNVEV (reference sequence). V shed 1 base and J 2 bases; nucleotides not matched to a gene: 4. The CDR3 sequence is 15 residues long. The CDR3, as DNA: TGTGCCAGCAGTTTATACAGGGGAAGCAACTATGGCTACACCTTC. This sequence encodes CASSLYRGSNYGYTF.

The J gene is TRBJ1-2, the V gene TRBV6-5; no clear D gene. V was trimmed by 2 bases and J by 2 bases, leaving 6 bases between them. The CDR3 has 13 residues. Per germline, CDR1 MNHEY and CDR2 SVGAGI. The CDR3 DNA follows: TGTGCCAGCAGTTACCAGGAGAACTATGGCTACACCTTC. It yields the protein CASSYQENYGYTF.

The chain has TRBV6-5 and TRBJ1-1; 10 bases agree with TRBD1. The germline gives CDR1 MNHEY, CDR2 SVGAGI. The CDR3 runs 14 residues. V was pared by 5 bases and J by 5 bases, with 5 bases of the junction left unmatched. Here the CDR3 reads CASSRQGAPTEAFF. The DNA of the CDR3 is TGTGCCAGCAGTCGACAGGGGGCCCCGACTGAAGCTTTCTTT.

The CDR3 protein is CASSLVGSPGDEQYF. DNA of the CDR3: TGTGCCAGCAGCTTAGTGGGCAGCCCTGGGGACGAGCAGTACTTC. This chain uses TRBV7-8 with TRBJ2-7; D is unresolved. The CDR3 loop spans 15 amino acids. Trimming shortened V by 1 base and J by 5 bases, and 15 bases separated the two germline ends. Germline assignment: CDR1 SGHVS and CDR2 FQNEAQ.

In DNA, the CDR3 is TGCAGCGTTGAATCCCAGGGTTATGCCTATGGCTACACCTTC. It yields the protein CSVESQGYAYGYTF. The gene calls are TRBV29-1 and TRBJ1-2; possibly TRBD1 for D (5 bases). Germline V CDR1 and CDR2: SQVTM, ANQGSEA. The CDR3 contains 14 residues. V was cut by 2 bases and J by 4 bases, with 14 bases left in between.

This chain connects TRBV19 to TRBJ1-2; 9 nucleotides match TRBD1. CDR1 is LNHDA, CDR2 SQIVND, per germline (reference sequence). The V gene end was trimmed by 10 bases and the J gene end by 7 bases; junction bases not matched to a gene: 10. The CDR3 consists of 13 residues. CDR3 loop: CATQSGTGSGYTF. The DNA of the CDR3 is TGTGCCACTCAAAGCGGGACAGGGAGTGGCTACACCTTC. Full variable domain (outside the CDR3, taken from reference TRBV19 and TRBJ1-2): DGGITQSPKYLFRKEGQNVTLSCEQNLNHDAMYWYRQDPGQGLRLIYYSQIVNDFQKGDIAEGYSVSREKKESFPLTVTSAQKNPTAFYLCATQSGTGSGYTFGSGTRLTVV.

This clone showed up just a few times. The chain has TRBV6-4 and TRBJ2-3; TRBD2 aligns across 12 bases. The CDR3 has 16 residues. Germline-derived CDR1 and CDR2 are MRHNA and SNTAGT. Trimming took 5 bases from V and 4 from J; bases not matched to a gene: 7. The CDR3 sequence is CASSSETSGGSDTQYF. In nucleotides, the CDR3 is TGTGCCAGCAGTTCCGAGACTAGCGGGGGATCAGATACGCAGTATTTT.